The entry below describes one T cell receptor beta chain. Antigen specificity is unknown. The germline CDR1 and CDR2 sequences are SGDLS and YYNGEE. V dropped 0 bases and J dropped 1 base, with 7 bases sitting between them. The CDR3 is 14 residues long. Uncontrolled infection, other autoimmune disease, pregnancy or lactation excluded patients. Clinical symptoms, serum thyroxine, TRAb, thyroid ultrasound and orbital computed tomography established diagnosis. The data were obtained in a study of T cells in Graves' hyperthyroidism and ophthalmopathy. Findings and caveats of the study: A model built on 13 V-J features separated ophthalmopathy from stable hyperthyroidism. The model's output predicted ophthalmopathy at a median of 6.5 months prior to onset.

RNA transcripts yielded amplified TCR beta CDR3 regions. Initially, a first-round RT-PCR of the TCR CDR3 employed the HTBI primer set. A single record per CDR3 protein comes from TCRdb applying MiXCR to the multiplex PCR reads. Of fewer than 550,000 distinct CDR3 sequences in the sample, approximately 14% are singletons; the top ten hold 7.7%. This chain uses TRBV9 with TRBJ1-1; no clear D. This TCR derives from a woman aged 18 to 35 with Graves' hyperthyroidism. The sample was blood. The DNA of the CDR3 is TGTGCCAGCAGCGTAGTGCCAGAGAACACTGAAGCTTTCTTT. It encodes CASSVVPENTEAFF.